Sequencing of this TCR beta chain was carried out in a study of shared clonotypes between healthy human individuals. Trimming cost V 3 bases and J 9 bases, with 12 bases left between them. The CDR3 runs to 13 residues. CDR1 and CDR2 (germline): SNHLY, FYNNEI. Libraries were prepared by immunoSEQ multiplex PCR; TCRdb keeps only in-frame clonotypes and omits some of them. The sample has some 200,000 clones; approximately 70% are singletons. For this clone: As yet, its antigen is unknown.

General study findings and limits: Some clonotypes were shared by all four sorted-subset donors, while others were not shared. The non-shared ones had lower generation probabilities than the shared ones. The sole specimen, blood, was sampled, and tissue repertoires likely differ. The study generally estimated greater richness for naive than memory subsets.

The sample comprised memory CD4+ T cells sorted from blood. Stated subset: CD45RA-negative fraction. The clonotype comes from a man aged 30-40 years in good health. The chain joins TRBV2 to TRBJ2-1; weak D call: TRBD2 (6 bases). In nucleotides, the CDR3 is TGTGCCAGCAGTGAGGAGGGCCCGGTTGAGCAGTTCTTC. Translation gives CASSEEGPVEQFF.